Below, one T cell receptor (beta chain) is given with its context. As yet, its antigen is unknown. One end of the junction is discordant with germline, which a read error may explain. One entry per CDR3 protein, called by TCRdb with MiXCR from the 5' RACE reads. This table holds a few hundred thousand distinct CDR3 sequences, 27% found once. The V gene's germline CDR1 is DFQATT and CDR2 SNEGSKA (reference sequence). This CDR3 has 13 residues. This entry belongs to a study of T-cell memory formation after mild COVID-19. Study-level results: Pre-infection memory harbored some responding clones, suggesting cross-reactive memory joined.

The V call is TRBV20-1, the J call TRBJ2-7, with 13 bases aligning to TRBD2. This TCR came from an adult woman who had mild COVID-19 (a few samples of this study predate the infection). Cell type and time point are not known. The sequenced material came from PBMCs or a T cell subset sorted from them (not recorded which). DNA of the CDR3: TGCAGTGCTTCGGGGACTAGCGGGGCGTCCGGGGACTTC. Translated, it gives CSASGTSGASGDF.